This T cell receptor beta chain was found in a study of cytomegalovirus exposure and HLA in healthy donors. CDR3 length: 16 residues. J gave up 3 bases and V 2 bases, and 10 bases lay outside the gene matches. Germline lookup yields CDR1 SGHRS and CDR2 YFSETQ. Notes on this clone: Its antigen remains unknown.

Study conclusions and caveats: For cytomegalovirus status, the classifier reportedly gave diagnoses with high specificity and sensitivity. A later analysis reportedly found fewer N-insertions in an Asian-associated ancestry cluster than the roughly 670-donor mean. With further analysis later on, most CMV-associated TCR beta chains appeared HLA-restricted.

The PCR made use of 60 Vbeta and 13 Jbeta primers. Libraries were prepared by immunoSEQ multiplex PCR; TCRdb keeps only in-frame clonotypes and omits some of them. The table lists over 150,000 clones, approximately 80% of them singletons, with roughly 3% in the top ten. The source is a woman between 25 and 40 years old in good health and CMV-seronegative. The chain employs TRBV5-1 and TRBJ1-1, with TRBD1 matching over 7 bases. What was sequenced was PBMCs. The CDR3 loop is CASSFRKGQWDTEAFF. CDR3 coding DNA: TGCGCCAGCAGCTTCCGAAAGGGACAGTGGGACACTGAAGCTTTCTTT.